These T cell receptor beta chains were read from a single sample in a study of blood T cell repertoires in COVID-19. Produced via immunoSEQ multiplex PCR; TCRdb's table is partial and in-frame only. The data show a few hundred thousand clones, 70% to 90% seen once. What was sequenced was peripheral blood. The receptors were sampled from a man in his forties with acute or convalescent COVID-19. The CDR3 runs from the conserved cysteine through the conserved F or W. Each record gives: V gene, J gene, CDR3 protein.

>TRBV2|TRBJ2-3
CASTSGGGTDTQYF
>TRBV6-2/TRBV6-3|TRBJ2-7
CASSYESPKSYEQYF
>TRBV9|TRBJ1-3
CASSPEDREAGNTIYF
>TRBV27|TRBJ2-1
CASSASGSYNEQFF
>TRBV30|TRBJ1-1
CAWRGGSTEAFF
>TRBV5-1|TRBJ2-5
CASSTGQGAELAGGPAFETQYF
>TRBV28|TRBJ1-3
CASSPPADQGSTIYF
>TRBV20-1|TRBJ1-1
CSARTEAEAFF
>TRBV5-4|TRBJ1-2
CASSLVQGDYGYTF
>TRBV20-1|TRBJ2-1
CSASLFMPGQGNNEQFF
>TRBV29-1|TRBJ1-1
CSVGVRGHTEAFF
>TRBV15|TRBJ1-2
CATSRQKVGQGGYGYTF
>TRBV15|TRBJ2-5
CATSSLLSRETGSETQYF
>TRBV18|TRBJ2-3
CASSPPYTDTQYF
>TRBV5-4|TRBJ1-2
CASSQDRANYGYTF
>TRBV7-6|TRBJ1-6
CASSPYGGQPLNSPLHF
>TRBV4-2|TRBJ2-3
CASSQGGGGELTDTQYF
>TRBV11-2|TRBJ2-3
CASSRLGADTQYF
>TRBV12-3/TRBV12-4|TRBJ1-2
CASSLAAGGYTF
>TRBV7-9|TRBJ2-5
CASSLVGSQETQYF
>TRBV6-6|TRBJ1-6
CASSYAEGRSPLHF
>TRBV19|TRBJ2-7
CASSPGTSGYEQYF
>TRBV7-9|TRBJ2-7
CASSLGAATYEQYF
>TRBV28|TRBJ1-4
CASTGQNEKLFF
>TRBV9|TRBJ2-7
CASSASGRAPGTEQYF
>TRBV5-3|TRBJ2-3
CARSLGAPMADTQYF
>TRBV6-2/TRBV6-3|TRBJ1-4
CASSHPEDNEKLFF
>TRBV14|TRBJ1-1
CASSSRRYTEAFF
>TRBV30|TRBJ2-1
CAWSEDRVLENEQFF
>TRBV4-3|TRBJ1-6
CASSQERGAYNSPLHF
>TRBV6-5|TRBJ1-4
CASRAGGQRNEKLFF
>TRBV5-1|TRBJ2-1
CASSPLAGGRNEQFF
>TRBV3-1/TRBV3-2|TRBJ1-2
CASSHLDRGYYGYTF
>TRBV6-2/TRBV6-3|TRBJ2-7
CASSGLAGGTYEQYF
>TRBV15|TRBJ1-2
CATSRENRALYGYTF
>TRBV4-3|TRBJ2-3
CASSQEGQRITDTQYF
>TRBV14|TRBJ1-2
CASSQTGSRYGYTF
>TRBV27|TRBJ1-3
CASSYSSGNTIYF
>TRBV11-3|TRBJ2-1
CASSRGQSSNEQFF
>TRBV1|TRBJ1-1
CTSSQAGSNTEAFF
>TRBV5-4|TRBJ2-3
CASSYGTKRTDTQYF
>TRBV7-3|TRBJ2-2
CASSPSDRAFGTGELFF
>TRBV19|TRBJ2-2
CASTGELNTGELFF
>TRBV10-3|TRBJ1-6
CAISLGQISYNSPLHF
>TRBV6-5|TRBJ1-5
CASSRGGDQPQHF
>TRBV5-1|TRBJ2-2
CASSPDSANTGELFF
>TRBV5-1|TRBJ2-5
CASSTVGGTRKETQYF
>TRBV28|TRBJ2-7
CASTTTGTTYLSYEQYF
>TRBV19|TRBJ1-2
CASEFTGFYGYTF
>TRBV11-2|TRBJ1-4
CASSPAGQKNEKLFF
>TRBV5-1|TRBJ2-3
CASSFLTDTQYF
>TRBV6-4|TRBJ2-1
CASSPGVEYNEQFF
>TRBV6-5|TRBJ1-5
CASSRNRGQPQHF
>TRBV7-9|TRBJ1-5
CASSFGYSNQPQHF
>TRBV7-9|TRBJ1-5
CASSLEGLTVNQPQHF
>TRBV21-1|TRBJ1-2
CASSTSDRVGGYTF